A single sample is the source of the 15 T cell receptor beta chains below, sequenced in a study of shared clonotypes between healthy human individuals. Sequenced by immunoSEQ multiplex PCR; TCRdb stores in-frame clones only, minus some. Of about 700,000 clones listed, around 90% were seen once; the top ten hold 24%. As defined, naive CD8 cells were CD45RO-negative and positively selected for CCR7, with terminally differentiated effector memory CD45RA+ cells excluded. Sequenced material: naive CD8+ T cells sorted from blood. These receptors came from a young man in good health.

V usage is TRBV5-4 and J usage is TRBJ1-1; tentatively, D is TRBD1 (5 bases). The CDR3 loop spans 13 amino acids. Trimming took off 6 bases at V and 5 bases at J, with 14 bases between the two ends. Germline-derived CDR1 and CDR2 are SGHNT and YYREEE (reference sequence). CDR3 residues: CASTPGGGTEAFF. Here the CDR3 DNA reads TGTGCCAGCACCCCCGGGGGTGGAACTGAAGCTTTCTTT. Drawing the rest from reference TRBV5-4 and TRBJ1-1, the complete variable domain is ETGVTQSPTHLIKTRGQQVTLRCSSQSGHNTVSWYQQALGQGPQFIFQYYREEENGRGNFPPRFSGLQFPNYSSELNVNALELDDSALYLCASTPGGGTEAFFGQGTRLTVV.

The genes are TRBV27 and TRBJ2-7, with D maybe TRBD1 (6 bases). Germline loops: CDR1 MNHEY, CDR2 SMNVEV (reference sequence). The CDR3 has 13 residues. Trimming pared 6 bases from V and 4 bases from J, leaving 13 bases between. CDR3 bases: TGTGCCAGCAGGTCCGGGACAAGTTACGAGCAGTACTTC. Translating it yields CASRSGTSYEQYF.

The gene calls are TRBV18 and TRBJ2-3; D possibly corresponds to TRBD1 (6 bases). Germline CDR1 and CDR2: KGHSH and LQKENI. With 2 bases removed from V and 1 base from J, the gap between germline ends came to 19 bases. The CDR3 covers 18 residues. The CDR3 sequence: CASSPFVTEGGGTDTQYF. CDR3 in DNA: TGTGCCAGCTCACCATTCGTCACCGAAGGGGGAGGCACAGATACGCAGTATTTT.

This rearrangement joins TRBV27 to TRBJ1-5; D gene unclear. V was pared by 9 bases and J by 1 base, with 16 bases between. Germline V CDR1 and CDR2: MNHEY, SMNVEV (reference sequence). There are 15 residues in the CDR3. Here the CDR3 reads CASRAGYVSNQPQHF. In DNA form, the CDR3 reads TGTGCCAGTCGTGCTGGGTATGTGAGCAATCAGCCCCAGCATTTT.

This chain uses TRBV4-1 with TRBJ1-2; no definite D call. This CDR3 is 14 amino acids long. Trimming cost V 0 bases and J 7 bases, with 12 bases left between them. Germline CDR1 is MGHRA and CDR2 is YSYEKL. The CDR3 bases are TGCGCCAGCAGCCAAGAGCAAGGGATACTTGGCTACACCTTC. This encodes CASSQEQGILGYTF.

This chain uses TRBV11-2 with TRBJ2-7; D is perhaps TRBD2 (6 bases). The germline V and J ends were trimmed by 1 base and 12 bases, with 22 bases remaining between them. The CDR3 extends over 15 amino acids. The V gene's germline CDR1 is SGHAT and CDR2 FQNNGV. CDR3 DNA sequence: TGTGCCAGCAGCTTAGCCGGGACTTTGCCCGGACGCGCGTACTTC. The encoded protein is CASSLAGTLPGRAYF.

This clone appeared many times. This chain's CDR3 is CASRRGINSNQPQHF. The CDR3 bases are TGTGCCAGCAGAAGAGGCATAAATAGCAATCAGCCCCAGCATTTT. This chain connects TRBV2 to TRBJ1-5; no definite D call. Trimming shortened V by 6 bases and J by 0 bases, and 12 bases separated the two germline ends. Germline loops: CDR1 SNHLY, CDR2 FYNNEI. This CDR3 spans 15 amino acids.

The V and J genes are TRBV2 and TRBJ2-7; D is perhaps TRBD2 (5 bases). Trimming removed 7 bases at V and 3 bases at J, with 10 bases between. This CDR3 has 12 residues. From germline, CDR1 is SNHLY and CDR2 FYNNEI. CDR3: CASMGRGYEQYF. For the CDR3, the DNA is TGTGCCAGCATGGGGAGAGGCTACGAGCAGTACTTC. The full variable domain, its missing parts supplied by reference TRBV2 and TRBJ2-7, is EPEVTQTPSHQVTQMGQEVILRCVPISNHLYFYWYRQILGQKVEFLVSFYNNEISEKSEIFDDQFSVERPDGSNFTLKIRSTKLEDSAMYFCASMGRGYEQYFGPGTRLTVT.

This clone has only a few counts. J is TRBJ1-5 and V is TRBV19, with D unclear. The CDR3 covers 15 residues. CDR1 and CDR2 from the germline V gene are LNHDA and SQIVND (reference sequence). V lost 10 bases, J lost 5 bases, and 21 bases lay in between. In nucleotides, the CDR3 is TGTGCCACCCTGGCCCGAGCCAGTCAATATCAGCCCCAGCATTTT. This sequence encodes CATLARASQYQPQHF.

The gene calls are TRBV29-1 and TRBJ2-1; TRBD2 might be the D (6 bases). In germline, CDR1 is SQVTM, CDR2 ANQGSEA. The length of the CDR3 is 15 residues. V gave up 6 bases and J gave up 7 bases, with 22 bases separating them. For the CDR3, the DNA is TGCAGCGTCGTAGGAGGGGAAGAGTGGTATAATGAGCAGTTCTTC. This translates into CSVVGGEEWYNEQFF.

This rearrangement joins TRBV27 to TRBJ2-2, with 8 bases aligning to TRBD2. J was trimmed by 3 bases and V by 0 bases; bases with no gene match: 12. CDR1 MNHEY and CDR2 SMNVEV come from the germline V gene (reference sequence). This CDR3 has 19 amino acids. CDR3 region: CASSLSWFGQAGDTGELFF. Here the CDR3 DNA reads TGTGCCAGCAGTTTATCGTGGTTTGGCCAAGCGGGGGACACCGGGGAGCTGTTTTTT.

The table lists this clone with many counts. The chain recombines TRBV7-2 with TRBJ2-2; TRBD2 might be the D (6 bases). Germline V gene lookup returns CDR1 SGHTA and CDR2 FQGNSA. This CDR3 is built from 14 residues. V lost 1 base to trimming and J lost 7 bases, with 10 bases between them. DNA of the CDR3: TGTGCCAGCAGCTTAGTTACTAGCTTCGGGGAGCTGTTTTTT. Translated: CASSLVTSFGELFF.

The rearrangement links TRBV11-2 to TRBJ2-1; a possible D gene is TRBD2 (5 bases). The germline CDR1 and CDR2 sequences are SGHAT and FQNNGV. This CDR3 is 17 amino acids long. V was shortened by 0 bases and J by 3 bases, with 15 bases between the two germline ends. In DNA, the CDR3 is TGTGCCAGCAGCTTAGATTGGGGTAGCGAGCTCTACAATGAGCAGTTCTTC. This encodes CASSLDWGSELYNEQFF.

V usage is TRBV7-8 and J usage is TRBJ2-7, with a tentative D call TRBD2 (5 bases). The CDR3 spans 13 residues. Trimming stripped 5 bases from V and 4 bases from J, with 12 bases between. Germline V gene sequence: CDR1 SGHVS, CDR2 FQNEAQ. CDR3 bases: TGTGCCAGCAGCATAGATACGGGGTACGAGCAGTACTTC. This codes for CASSIDTGYEQYF.

As regards this clone: Different DNA sequences within this sample yield the same CDR3. This sequence joins TRBV27 and TRBJ2-7; no definite D call. Looked up from germline, CDR1 is MNHEY and CDR2 is SMNVEV (reference sequence). Trimming took off 6 bases at V and 1 base at J, with 4 bases between the two ends. The CDR3 extends over 11 amino acids. The CDR3 region is CASRGSYEQYF. In nucleotides, the CDR3 is TGTGCCAGCAGGGGTTCCTACGAGCAGTACTTC.